This T cell receptor (beta chain) was sequenced for a study of CD8+ T cells in alopecia areata. Described treatment: oral pan-JAK inhibitor, 5-10 mg twice daily. Investigators isolated RNA and reverse transcribed it into cDNA to act as the sequencing template. The data were produced by immunoSEQ multiplex PCR, yet TCRdb's version contains in-frame clones alone and is incomplete. The sample carries roughly 180,000 clones, approximately 50% recorded once. J gave up 2 bases and V 8 bases, and 5 bases lay outside the gene matches. Germline CDR1 SNHLY, CDR2 FYNNEI. The CDR3 is 13 residues long. This sequence joins TRBV2 and TRBJ2-7; 8 nucleotides line up with TRBD1. The source material was CD8+ T cells sorted from blood, sampled around week 53, from a patient treated with tofacitinib. The clonotype comes from a human donor with alopecia areata. CDR3 DNA sequence: TGTGCCAGCGACGGGACAGGTACCTACGAGCAGTACTTC. It codes for CASDGTGTYEQYF.